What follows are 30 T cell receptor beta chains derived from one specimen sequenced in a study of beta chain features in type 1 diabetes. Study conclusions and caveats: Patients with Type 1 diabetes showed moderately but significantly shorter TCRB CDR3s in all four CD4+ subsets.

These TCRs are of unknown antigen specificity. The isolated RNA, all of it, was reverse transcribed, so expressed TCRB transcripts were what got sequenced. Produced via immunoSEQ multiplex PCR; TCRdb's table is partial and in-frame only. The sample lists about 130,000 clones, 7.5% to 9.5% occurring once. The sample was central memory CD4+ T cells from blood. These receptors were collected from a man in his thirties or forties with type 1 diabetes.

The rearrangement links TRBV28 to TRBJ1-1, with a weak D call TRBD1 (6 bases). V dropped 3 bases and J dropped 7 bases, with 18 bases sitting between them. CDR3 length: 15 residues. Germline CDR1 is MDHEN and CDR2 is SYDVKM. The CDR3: CASSFSEQGKGEAFF. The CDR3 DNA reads TGTGCCAGCAGTTTCTCGGAACAGGGAAAGGGTGAAGCTTTCTTT.

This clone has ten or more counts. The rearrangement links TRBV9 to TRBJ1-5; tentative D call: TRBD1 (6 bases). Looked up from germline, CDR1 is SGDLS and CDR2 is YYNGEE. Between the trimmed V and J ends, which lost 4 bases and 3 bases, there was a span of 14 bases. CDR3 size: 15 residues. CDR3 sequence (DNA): TGTGCCAGCAGCCCCGCGGACAGCATCAATCAGCCCCAGCATTTT. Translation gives CASSPADSINQPQHF.

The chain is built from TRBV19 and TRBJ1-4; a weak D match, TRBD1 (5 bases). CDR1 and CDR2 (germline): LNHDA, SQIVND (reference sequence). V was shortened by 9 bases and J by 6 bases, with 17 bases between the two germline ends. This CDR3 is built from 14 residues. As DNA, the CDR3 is TGTGCCAGCAGACCAGGAGGGACGGATGAAAAACTGTTTTTT. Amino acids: CASRPGGTDEKLFF.

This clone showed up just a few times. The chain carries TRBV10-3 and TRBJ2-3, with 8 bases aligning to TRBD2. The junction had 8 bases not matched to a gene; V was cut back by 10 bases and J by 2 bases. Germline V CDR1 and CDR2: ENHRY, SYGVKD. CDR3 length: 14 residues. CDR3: CATSSGGDTDTQYF. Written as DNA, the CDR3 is TGTGCCACCTCGAGCGGGGGCGACACAGATACGCAGTATTTT.

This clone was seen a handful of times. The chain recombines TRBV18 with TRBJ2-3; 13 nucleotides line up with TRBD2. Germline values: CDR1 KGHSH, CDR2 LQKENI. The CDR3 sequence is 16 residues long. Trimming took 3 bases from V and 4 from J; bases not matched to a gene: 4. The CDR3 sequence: CASSPSGTSGADTQYF. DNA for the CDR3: TGTGCCAGCTCACCGTCCGGGACTAGCGGGGCAGATACGCAGTATTTT.

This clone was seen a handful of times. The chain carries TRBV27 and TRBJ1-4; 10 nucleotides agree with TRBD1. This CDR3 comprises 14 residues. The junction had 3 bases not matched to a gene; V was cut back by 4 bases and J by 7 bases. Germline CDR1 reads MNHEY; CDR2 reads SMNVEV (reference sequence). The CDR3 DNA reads TGTGCCAGCAGTTCCGGACAGGGGGTTGAAAAACTGTTTTTT. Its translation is CASSSGQGVEKLFF.

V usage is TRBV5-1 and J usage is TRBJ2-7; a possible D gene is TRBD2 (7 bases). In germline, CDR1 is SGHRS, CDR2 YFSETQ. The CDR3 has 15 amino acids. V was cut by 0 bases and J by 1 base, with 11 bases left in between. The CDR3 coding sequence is TGCGCCAGCAGCTTGGGAGGGGGGGGATCCTACGAGCAGTACTTC. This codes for CASSLGGGGSYEQYF.

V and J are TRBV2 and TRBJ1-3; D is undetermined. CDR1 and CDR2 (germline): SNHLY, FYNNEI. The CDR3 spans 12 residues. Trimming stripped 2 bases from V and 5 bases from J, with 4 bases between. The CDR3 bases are TGTGCCAGCAGTGAATATAGAAACACCATATATTTT. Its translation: CASSEYRNTIYF. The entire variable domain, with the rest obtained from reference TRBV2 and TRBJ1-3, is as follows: EPEVTQTPSHQVTQMGQEVILRCVPISNHLYFYWYRQILGQKVEFLVSFYNNEISEKSEIFDDQFSVERPDGSNFTLKIRSTKLEDSAMYFCASSEYRNTIYFGEGSWLTVV.

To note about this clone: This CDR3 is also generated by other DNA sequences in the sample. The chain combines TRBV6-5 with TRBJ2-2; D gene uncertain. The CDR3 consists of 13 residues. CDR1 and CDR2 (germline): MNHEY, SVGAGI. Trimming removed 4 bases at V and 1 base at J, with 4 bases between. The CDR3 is CASSSGNTGELFF. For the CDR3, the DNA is TGTGCCAGCAGTTCAGGGAACACCGGGGAGCTGTTTTTT.

In DNA, the CDR3 is TGCGCCAGCAGCTTGTCGGACAGGACCTCTGGGGCCAACGTCCTGACTTTC. It specifies CASSLSDRTSGANVLTF. This sequence joins TRBV5-1 and TRBJ2-6, with 7 bases lining up with TRBD1. The CDR3 is made up of 17 amino acids. Germline values: CDR1 SGHRS, CDR2 YFSETQ. Trimming removed 1 base from V and 0 bases from J; junction bases left unmatched: 4.

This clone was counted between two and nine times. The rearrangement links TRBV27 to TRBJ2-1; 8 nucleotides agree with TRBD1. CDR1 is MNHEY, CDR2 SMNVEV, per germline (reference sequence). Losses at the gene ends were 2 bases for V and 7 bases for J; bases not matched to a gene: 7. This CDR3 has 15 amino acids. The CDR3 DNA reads TGTGCCAGCAGTTTAATGGGGACAGGTCTTAATGAGCAGTTCTTC. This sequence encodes CASSLMGTGLNEQFF.

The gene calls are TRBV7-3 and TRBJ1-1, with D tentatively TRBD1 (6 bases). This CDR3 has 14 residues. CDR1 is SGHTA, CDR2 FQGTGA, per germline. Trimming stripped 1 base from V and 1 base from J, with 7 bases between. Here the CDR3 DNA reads TGTGCCAGCAGCTTAATGACAGGGAACACTGAAGCTTTCTTT. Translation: CASSLMTGNTEAFF. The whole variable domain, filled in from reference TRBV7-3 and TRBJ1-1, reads GAGVSQTPSNKVTEKGKYVELRCDPISGHTALYWYRQSLGQGPEFLIYFQGTGAADDSGLPNDRFFAVRPEGSVSTLKIQRTERGDSAVYLCASSLMTGNTEAFFGQGTRLTVV.

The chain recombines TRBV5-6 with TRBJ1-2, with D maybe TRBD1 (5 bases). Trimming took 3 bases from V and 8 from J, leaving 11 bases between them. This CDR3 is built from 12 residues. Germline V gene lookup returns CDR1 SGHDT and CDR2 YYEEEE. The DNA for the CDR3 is TGTGCCAGCAGCTCGGGGGAAGTGGGCTACACCTTC. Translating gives CASSSGEVGYTF. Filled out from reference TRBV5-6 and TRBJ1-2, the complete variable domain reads DAGVTQSPTHLIKTRGQQVTLRCSPKSGHDTVSWYQQALGQGPQFIFQYYEEEERQRGNFPDRFSGHQFPNYSSELNVNALLLGDSALYLCASSSGEVGYTFGSGTRLTVV.

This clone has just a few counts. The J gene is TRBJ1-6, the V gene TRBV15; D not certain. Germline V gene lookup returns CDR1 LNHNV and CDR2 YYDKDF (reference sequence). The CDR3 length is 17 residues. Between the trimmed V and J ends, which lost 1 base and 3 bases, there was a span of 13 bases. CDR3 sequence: CATSRGGRTNYNSPLHF. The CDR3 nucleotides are TGTGCCACCAGCAGAGGCGGGCGGACTAACTATAATTCACCCCTCCACTTT. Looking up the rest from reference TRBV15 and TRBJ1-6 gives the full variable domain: DAMVIQNPRYQVTQFGKPVTLSCSQTLNHNVMYWYQQKSSQAPKLLFHYYDKDFNNEADTPDNFQSRRPNTSFCFLDIRSPGLGDTAMYLCATSRGGRTNYNSPLHFGNGTRLTVT.

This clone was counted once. CDR3 residues: CASSAQYNEKLFF. CDR3 sequence (DNA): TGTGCCAGCAGTGCACAGTATAATGAAAAACTGTTTTTT. This chain joins TRBV28 and TRBJ1-4, with D uncertain. Germline V CDR1 and CDR2: MDHEN, SYDVKM. V lost 5 bases and J lost 4, with 8 bases in between. The CDR3 has 13 amino acids.

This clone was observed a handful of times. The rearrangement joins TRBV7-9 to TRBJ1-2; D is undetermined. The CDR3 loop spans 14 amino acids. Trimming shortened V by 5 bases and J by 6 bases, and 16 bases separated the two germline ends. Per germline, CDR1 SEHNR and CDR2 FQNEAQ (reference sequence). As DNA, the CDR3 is TGTGCCAGCAGCCCTATCCGGGGTGGTGATGGCTACACCTTC. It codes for CASSPIRGGDGYTF.

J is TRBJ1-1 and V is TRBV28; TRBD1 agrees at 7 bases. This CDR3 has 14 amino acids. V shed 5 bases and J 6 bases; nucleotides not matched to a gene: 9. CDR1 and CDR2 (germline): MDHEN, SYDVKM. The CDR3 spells CASSPPTGTPEAFF. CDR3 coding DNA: TGTGCCAGCAGTCCTCCGACAGGGACCCCTGAAGCTTTCTTT.

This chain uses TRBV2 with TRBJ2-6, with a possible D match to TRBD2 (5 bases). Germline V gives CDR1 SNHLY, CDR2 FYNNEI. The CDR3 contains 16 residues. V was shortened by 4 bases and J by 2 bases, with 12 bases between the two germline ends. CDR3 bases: TGTGCCAGCAGTGTGAGCGGAAGGACTGGGGCCAACGTCCTGACTTTC. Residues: CASSVSGRTGANVLTF.

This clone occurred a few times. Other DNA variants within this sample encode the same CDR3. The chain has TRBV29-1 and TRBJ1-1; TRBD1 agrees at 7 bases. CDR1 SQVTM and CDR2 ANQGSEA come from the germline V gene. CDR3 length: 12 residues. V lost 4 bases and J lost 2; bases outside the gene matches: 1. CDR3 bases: TGCAGCGTTGGAGGGGGCAACACTGAAGCTTTCTTT. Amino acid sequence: CSVGGGNTEAFF. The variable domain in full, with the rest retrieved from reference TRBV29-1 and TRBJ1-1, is SAVISQKPSRDICQRGTSLTIQCQVDSQVTMMFWYRQQPGQSLTLIATANQGSEATYESGFVIDKFPISRPNLTFSTLTVSNMSPEDSSIYLCSVGGGNTEAFFGQGTRLTVV.

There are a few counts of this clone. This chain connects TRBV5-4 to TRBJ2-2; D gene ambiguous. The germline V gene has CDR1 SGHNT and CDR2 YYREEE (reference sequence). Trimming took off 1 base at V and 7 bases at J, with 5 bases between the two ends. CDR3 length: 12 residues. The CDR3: CASSLSYGELFF. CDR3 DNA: TGTGCCAGCAGCTTGTCGTACGGGGAGCTGTTTTTT.

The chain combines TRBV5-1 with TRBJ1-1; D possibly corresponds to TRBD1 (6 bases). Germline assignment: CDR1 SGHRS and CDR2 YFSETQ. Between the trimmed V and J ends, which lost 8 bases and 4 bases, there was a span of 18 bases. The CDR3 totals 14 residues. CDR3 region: CASLRDNQGTEAFF. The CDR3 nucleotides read TGCGCCAGTCTACGGGACAACCAGGGCACTGAAGCTTTCTTT.

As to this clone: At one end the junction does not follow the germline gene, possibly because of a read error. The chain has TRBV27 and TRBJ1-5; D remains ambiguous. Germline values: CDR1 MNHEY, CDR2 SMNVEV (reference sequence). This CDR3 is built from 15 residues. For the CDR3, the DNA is TGTGCCAGCAGTTTAGAACGGGGAAGCATTCAGCCCCAGCATTTT. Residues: CASSLERGSIQPQHF.

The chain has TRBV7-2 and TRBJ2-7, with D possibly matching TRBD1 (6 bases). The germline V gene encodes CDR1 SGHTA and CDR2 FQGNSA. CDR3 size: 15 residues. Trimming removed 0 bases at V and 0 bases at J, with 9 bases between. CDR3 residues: CASSLAGGSSYEQYF. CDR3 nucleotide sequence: TGTGCCAGCAGCTTAGCTGGGGGCTCCTCCTACGAGCAGTACTTC.

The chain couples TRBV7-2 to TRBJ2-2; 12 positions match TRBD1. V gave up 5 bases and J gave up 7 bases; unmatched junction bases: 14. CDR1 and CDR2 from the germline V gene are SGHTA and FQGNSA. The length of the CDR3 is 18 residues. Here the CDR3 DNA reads TGTGCCAGCAGCCCCGGTGGTATGGGACAGGGGGCGTACGGGGAGCTGTTTTTT. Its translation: CASSPGGMGQGAYGELFF.

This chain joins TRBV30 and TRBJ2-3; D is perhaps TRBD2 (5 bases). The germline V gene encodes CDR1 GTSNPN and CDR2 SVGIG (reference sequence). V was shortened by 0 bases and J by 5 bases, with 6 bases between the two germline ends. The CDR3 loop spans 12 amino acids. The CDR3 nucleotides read TGTGCCTGGAGTGTAGGAGGAGATACGCAGTATTTT. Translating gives CAWSVGGDTQYF.

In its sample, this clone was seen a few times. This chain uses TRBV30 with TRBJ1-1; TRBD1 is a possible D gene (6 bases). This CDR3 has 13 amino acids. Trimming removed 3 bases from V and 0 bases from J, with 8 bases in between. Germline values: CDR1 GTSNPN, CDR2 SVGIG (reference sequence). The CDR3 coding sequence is TGTGCCTGGAGGCGGACAGTGAACACTGAAGCTTTCTTT. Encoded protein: CAWRRTVNTEAFF.

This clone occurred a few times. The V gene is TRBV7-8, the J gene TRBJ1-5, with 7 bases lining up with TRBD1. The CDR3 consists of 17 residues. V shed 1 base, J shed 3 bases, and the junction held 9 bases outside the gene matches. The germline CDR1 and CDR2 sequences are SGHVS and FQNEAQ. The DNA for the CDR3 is TGTGCCAGCAGCTTAGTTCGGACAGGCGATATCAATCAGCCCCAGCATTTT. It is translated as CASSLVRTGDINQPQHF. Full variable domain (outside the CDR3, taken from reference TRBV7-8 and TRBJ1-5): GAGVSQSPRYKVAKRGQDVALRCDPISGHVSLFWYQQALGQGPEFLTYFQNEAQLDKSGLPSDRFFAERPEGSVSTLKIQRTQQEDSAVYLCASSLVRTGDINQPQHFGDGTRLSIL.

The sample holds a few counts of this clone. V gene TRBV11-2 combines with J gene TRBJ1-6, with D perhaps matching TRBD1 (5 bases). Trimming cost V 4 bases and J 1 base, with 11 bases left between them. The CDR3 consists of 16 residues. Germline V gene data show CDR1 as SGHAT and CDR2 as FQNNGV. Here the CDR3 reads CASSSLQGSYNSPLHF. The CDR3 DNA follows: TGTGCCAGCAGCTCCCTCCAGGGTTCCTATAATTCACCCCTCCACTTT.

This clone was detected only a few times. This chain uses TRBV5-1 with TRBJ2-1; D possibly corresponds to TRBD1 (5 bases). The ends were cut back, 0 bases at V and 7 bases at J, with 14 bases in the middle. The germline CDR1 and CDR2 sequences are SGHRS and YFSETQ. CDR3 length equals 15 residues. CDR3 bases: TGCGCCAGCAGCTTGGCCCCAGGGTGGTCGAATGAGCAGTTCTTC. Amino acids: CASSLAPGWSNEQFF.

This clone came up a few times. The CDR3 coding sequence is TGTGCCAGCAGCCAAGATTCAGGGCATGGCTACACCTTC. Protein product: CASSQDSGHGYTF. V is TRBV4-2 and J is TRBJ1-2, with D perhaps TRBD1 (5 bases). This CDR3 has 13 residues. Deletions cut 0 bases from V and 6 bases from J, with 8 bases between. Germline V gene sequence: CDR1 LGHNA, CDR2 YNFKEQ.